Detailed here is one T cell receptor (beta chain). Its antigen remains undetermined. The sample holds no much larger clone one base away, and base qualities are not on file. The sample belongs to a study of vaccination and CD4 T cells after COVID-19 (dated 2022 in TCRdb). At the level of the whole study: SARS-CoV-2 positivity had been established in the convalescent patients by nasal swab PCR, and mild disease was recorded in under ten of these patients and severe disease in one. Post-vaccine blood samples were collected a median of around 2.5 months after the second vaccine dose, ranging from about 12 to 241 days. A few convalescent patients were sampled both early after vaccination (day 14) and late after vaccination (days 161 to 241). The convalescent cohort included six males and four females, with two Hispanic individuals, seven Caucasians, two Asians and one multiracial person. Post-COVID blood samples were collected from convalescent patients a median of roughly 100 days after diagnosis, with a range of roughly 30 to 170 days. In roughly 11 COVID-19 convalescent patients and a few infection-naive healthy vaccine recipients, the spike-specific CD4+ TCR repertoire before mRNA vaccination was compared with the repertoire after mRNA vaccination. Each participant got two doses of either the Pfizer-BioNTech BNT162b2 vaccine (n=8) or the Moderna mRNA-1273 vaccine (n=2). Study-wide conclusions, independent of this receptor: Of the vaccine-specific clones found in convalescent patients, nearly all (304 of 307) were mono-reactive for SARS-CoV-2 spike instead of being cross-reactive with common cold coronaviruses. Only a relatively small number of convalescent patients were included in the study, and early timepoints following natural infection were not analyzed. Among the post-vaccine SARS-CoV-2-reactive clones in convalescent patients, a median 86.3% showed up only after vaccination, which suggests vaccine-specific priming. The median count of SARS-CoV-2-reactive clonotypes went up from around 21 after infection to about 40 after vaccination, although the change was not significant.

The method was PCR. Sequencing was carried out with an Illumina iSeq 100. As for the original processing: Non-productive sequences were removed, and CDR3s that did not start with C, did not end with F or W, or were shorter than 7 amino acids were discarded. Similarity between CDR3 sequences was evaluated in R version 3.6.1 using Levenshtein distances (stringdist) and unrooted phylogenetic trees (ape). TCRdb passed the public sequencing reads through fastp at Q25 and MiXCR, retaining productive beta sequences. One record per CDR3 amino acid sequence lists the most common genes and DNA. The V and J calls come from TCRdb's annotation, not from the publication. The sample data list approximately 40,000 distinct CDR3 sequences, and about 34% of these were observed just once. The top ten clones comprise 5.8% of the sample. The intended sense of this specimen's time point label: late sampling 161 to 241 days after vaccination in three convalescent patients. Positive SARS-CoV-2 PCR tests in the convalescent patients dated from March to December 2020, before Alpha, Beta and Delta variants emerged in the United States. PBMCs were separated from whole blood using Ficoll-Paque Plus gradient centrifugation and then either used fresh or cryopreserved at -140C.

The sample in question was CD4+ T cells from blood, obtained about 7 months after SARS-CoV-2 vaccination. This clonotype was sampled from a human donor who had recovered from COVID-19.

The CDR3 region has the sequence CASSLYREDEQFF. The sequence in DNA is TGTGCCAGCAGCTTATACAGGGAAGATGAGCAGTTCTTC. The chain employs TRBV7-2 and TRBJ2-1; perhaps TRBD1 is the D gene, with 6 bases matching. V was cut back by 2 bases and J by 8 bases, leaving a gap of 10 bases between them. From a lookup of the germline V gene, CDR1 and CDR2 are SGHTA and FQGNSA. The CDR3, from cysteine to phenylalanine, totals 13 residues. Only the CDR3 DNA stays, 39 bases, in frame from base 1.